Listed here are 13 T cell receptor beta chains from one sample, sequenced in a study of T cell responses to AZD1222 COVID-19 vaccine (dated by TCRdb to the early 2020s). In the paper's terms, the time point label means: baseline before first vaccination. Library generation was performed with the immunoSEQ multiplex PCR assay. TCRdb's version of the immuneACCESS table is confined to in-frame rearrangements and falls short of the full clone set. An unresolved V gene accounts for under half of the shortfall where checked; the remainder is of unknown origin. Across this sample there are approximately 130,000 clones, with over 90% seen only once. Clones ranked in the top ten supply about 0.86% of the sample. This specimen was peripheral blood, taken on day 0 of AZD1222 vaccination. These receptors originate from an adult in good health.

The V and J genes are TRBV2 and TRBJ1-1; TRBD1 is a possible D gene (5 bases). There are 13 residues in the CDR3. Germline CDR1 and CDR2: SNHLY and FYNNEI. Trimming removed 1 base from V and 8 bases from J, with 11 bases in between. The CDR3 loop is CASSEGQGGEAFF. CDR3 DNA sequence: TGTGCCAGCAGTGAAGGGCAGGGTGGAGAAGCTTTCTTT.

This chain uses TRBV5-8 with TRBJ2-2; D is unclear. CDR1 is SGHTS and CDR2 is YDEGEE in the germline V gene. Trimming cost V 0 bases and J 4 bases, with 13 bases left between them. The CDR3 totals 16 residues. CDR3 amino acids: CASSLVVPTVTGELFF. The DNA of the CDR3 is TGTGCCAGCAGCTTGGTAGTACCGACGGTCACCGGGGAGCTGTTTTTT.

In DNA, the CDR3 is TGTGCCAGCAGCCCCGGGGAAGGAAGGGGAATTTATGGCTACACCTTC. It specifies CASSPGEGRGIYGYTF. The chain couples TRBV9 to TRBJ1-2; tentatively, D is TRBD1 (5 bases). CDR3 length equals 16 residues. V was clipped by 4 bases and J by 5 bases, with 21 bases between them. CDR1 and CDR2 from the germline V gene are SGDLS and YYNGEE.

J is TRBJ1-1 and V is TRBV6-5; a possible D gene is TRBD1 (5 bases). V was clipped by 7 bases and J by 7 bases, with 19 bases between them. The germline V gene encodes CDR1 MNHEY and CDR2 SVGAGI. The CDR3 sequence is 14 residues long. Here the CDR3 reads CASTKAQGWGEAFF. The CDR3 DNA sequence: TGTGCCAGCACAAAAGCCCAGGGCTGGGGTGAAGCTTTCTTT.

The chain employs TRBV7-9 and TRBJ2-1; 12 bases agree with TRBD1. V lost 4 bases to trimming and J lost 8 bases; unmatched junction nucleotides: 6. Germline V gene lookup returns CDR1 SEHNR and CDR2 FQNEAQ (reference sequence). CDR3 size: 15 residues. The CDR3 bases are TGTGCCAGCAGCTCGGGACAGGGGGCCTGGGATGAGCAGTTCTTC. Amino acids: CASSSGQGAWDEQFF.

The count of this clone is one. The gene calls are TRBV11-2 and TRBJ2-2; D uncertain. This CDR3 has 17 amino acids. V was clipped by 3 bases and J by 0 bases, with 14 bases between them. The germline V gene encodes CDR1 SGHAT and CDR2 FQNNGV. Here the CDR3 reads CASSFPWDGANTGELFF. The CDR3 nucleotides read TGTGCCAGCAGCTTCCCCTGGGATGGGGCGAACACCGGGGAGCTGTTTTTT. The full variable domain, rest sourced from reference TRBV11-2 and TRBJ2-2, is EAGVAQSPRYKIIEKRQSVAFWCNPISGHATLYWYQQILGQGPKLLIQFQNNGVVDDSQLPKDRFSAERLKGVDSTLKIQPAKLEDSAVYLCASSFPWDGANTGELFFGEGSRLTVL.

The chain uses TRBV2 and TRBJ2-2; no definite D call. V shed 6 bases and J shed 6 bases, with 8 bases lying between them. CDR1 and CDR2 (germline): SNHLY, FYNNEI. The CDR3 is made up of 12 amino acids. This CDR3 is CASSHRAGELFF. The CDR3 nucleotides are TGTGCCAGCAGCCATCGGGCCGGGGAGCTGTTTTTT.

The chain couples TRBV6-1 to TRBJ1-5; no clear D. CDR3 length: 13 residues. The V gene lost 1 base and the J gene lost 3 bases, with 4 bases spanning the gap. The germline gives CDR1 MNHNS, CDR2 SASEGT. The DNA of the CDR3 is TGTGCCAGCAGTGAAGGAAACAATCAGCCCCAGCATTTT. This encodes CASSEGNNQPQHF.

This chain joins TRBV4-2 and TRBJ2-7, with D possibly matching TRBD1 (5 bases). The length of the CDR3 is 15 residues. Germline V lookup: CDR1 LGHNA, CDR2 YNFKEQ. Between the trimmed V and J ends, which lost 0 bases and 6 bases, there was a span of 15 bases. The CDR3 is CASSQDRRGRSEQYF. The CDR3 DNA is TGTGCCAGCAGCCAAGATCGAAGGGGCCGATCCGAGCAGTACTTC.

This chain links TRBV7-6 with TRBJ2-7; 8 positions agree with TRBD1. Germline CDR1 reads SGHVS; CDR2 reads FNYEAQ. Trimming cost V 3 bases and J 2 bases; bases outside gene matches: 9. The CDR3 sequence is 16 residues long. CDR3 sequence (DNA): TGTGCCAGCAGCTTTCCTCCGGGACAGGAGACCTACGAGCAGTACTTC. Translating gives CASSFPPGQETYEQYF.

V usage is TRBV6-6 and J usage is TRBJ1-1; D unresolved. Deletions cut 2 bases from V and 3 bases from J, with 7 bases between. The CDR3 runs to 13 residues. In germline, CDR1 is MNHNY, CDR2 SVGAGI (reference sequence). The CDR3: CASSYPQYTEAFF. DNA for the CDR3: TGTGCCAGCAGTTACCCCCAGTACACTGAAGCTTTCTTT.

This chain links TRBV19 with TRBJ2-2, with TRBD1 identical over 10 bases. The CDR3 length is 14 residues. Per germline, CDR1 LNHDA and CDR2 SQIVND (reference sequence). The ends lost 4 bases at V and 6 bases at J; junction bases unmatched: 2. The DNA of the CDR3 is TGTGCCAGTAGTACAGACAGGGGGCCCGGGGAGCTGTTTTTT. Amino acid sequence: CASSTDRGPGELFF.

The DNA of the CDR3 is TGCGCCAGCAGCTCCCGACAGGGGGGAAGGACTGAAGCTTTCTTT. It is translated as CASSSRQGGRTEAFF. The gene calls are TRBV5-1 and TRBJ1-1; TRBD1 matches at 9 bases. This CDR3 has 15 amino acids. CDR1 and CDR2 (germline): SGHRS, YFSETQ. Trimming removed 3 bases from V and 5 bases from J; junction bases left unmatched: 8.